This TCR beta chain emerged from a study of cytomegalovirus exposure and HLA in healthy donors. The study's findings and limits: According to a later analysis, TCR clusters from the first cohort tended to co-occur in the roughly 110 validation repertoires. Cytomegalovirus status, reportedly, was diagnosed with high specificity and sensitivity by the classifier.

This CDR3 is 14 amino acids long. From germline, CDR1 is KGHSY and CDR2 FQNENV. The ends lost 3 bases at V and 2 bases at J; junction bases unmatched: 4. This clone was detected only once. Its target is not known. This table comes from immunoSEQ multiplex PCR, and its TCRdb copy is limited to in-frame clones, with some not included. The sample lists roughly 100,000 clones, about 95% occurring once. The genes are TRBV16 and TRBJ2-7; 7 nucleotides match TRBD1. The sequence was obtained from a woman between 18 and 30 years old in good health and CMV-seronegative. The sequencing sample was made of PBMCs. The CDR3 region is CASSQRQGTYEQYF. The DNA of the CDR3 is TGTGCCAGCAGCCAGAGACAGGGTACCTACGAGCAGTACTTC.